Presented here are 3 T cell receptor beta chains from one specimen sequenced in a study of T cell responses to AZD1222 COVID-19 vaccine. Repertoires were generated with immunoSEQ multiplex PCR, while TCRdb's copy carries only in-frame clones and drops some. The sample holds approximately 150,000 clones, 70% to 90% seen once. The sequencing used peripheral blood, collected on day 0 of AZD1222 vaccination. Every receptor here comes from an adult in good health.

The chain employs TRBV13 and TRBJ2-3; D tentatively fits TRBD1 or TRBD2 (6 bases each). The CDR3 length is 15 residues. Germline V gene data show CDR1 as PRHDT and CDR2 as FYEKMQ (reference sequence). Trimming took off 5 bases at V and 6 bases at J, with 18 bases between the two ends. CDR3 sequence (DNA): TGTGCCAGCAGCCCCCGTTTAGGGGGGTGGGATACGCAGTATTTT. The encoded protein is CASSPRLGGWDTQYF.

The genes are TRBV6-5 and TRBJ1-1, with TRBD1 matching 9 bases. Germline V gene lookup returns CDR1 MNHEY and CDR2 SVGAGI. The J segment lost 6 bases and the V segment lost 10 bases, leaving 12 bases of the junction unmatched. The CDR3 is 14 residues long. The DNA for the CDR3 is TGTGCCACCGGGGACAGGGATATCGTGGCTGAAGCTTTCTTT. Translation gives CATGDRDIVAEAFF.

The sample holds one count of this clone. The V gene is TRBV7-9, the J gene TRBJ2-2, with D perhaps TRBD1 (5 bases). Germline V gene data show CDR1 as SEHNR and CDR2 as FQNEAQ (reference sequence). The CDR3 contains 13 residues. With 5 bases removed from V and 4 bases from J, the gap between germline ends came to 8 bases. The CDR3 bases are TGTGCCAGCAGCCTGGACACCACCGGGGAGCTGTTTTTT. It translates to CASSLDTTGELFF.